This T cell receptor (beta chain) was retrieved from a study of T cells in Graves' hyperthyroidism and ophthalmopathy. Study outcomes and limitations: Among clonotypes expanded in thyroid above 0.001, most were also found in blood.

About this clonotype: The antigen is unknown.

TCR beta CDR3 regions were amplified from RNA transcripts. A first-round RT-PCR of the TCR CDR3 used the HTBI primer set. TCRdb ran MiXCR on the multiplex PCR reads and lists one entry per CDR3 protein. The table has some 720,000 distinct CDR3 sequences, 15% to 20% seen once. J lost 4 bases, V lost 4 bases, and 6 bases had no gene match. Germline V gene lookup returns CDR1 SGHTA and CDR2 FQGTGA. This CDR3 is built from 16 residues. If no ophthalmopathy progression occurred within 18 months, Graves' hyperthyroidism was stable. What was sequenced was blood. This sequence originates from a man in his late teens or twenties with Graves' hyperthyroidism. The V gene is TRBV7-3, the J gene TRBJ2-6, with 8 bases matching TRBD2. CDR3 loop: CASSSPGGRGANVLTF. The DNA of the CDR3 is TGTGCCAGCAGCTCGCCGGGGGGGCGGGGGGCCAACGTCCTGACTTTC. Filled out from reference TRBV7-3 and TRBJ2-6, the complete variable domain reads GAGVSQTPSNKVTEKGKYVELRCDPISGHTALYWYRQSLGQGPEFLIYFQGTGAADDSGLPNDRFFAVRPEGSVSTLKIQRTERGDSAVYLCASSSPGGRGANVLTFGAGSRLTVL.